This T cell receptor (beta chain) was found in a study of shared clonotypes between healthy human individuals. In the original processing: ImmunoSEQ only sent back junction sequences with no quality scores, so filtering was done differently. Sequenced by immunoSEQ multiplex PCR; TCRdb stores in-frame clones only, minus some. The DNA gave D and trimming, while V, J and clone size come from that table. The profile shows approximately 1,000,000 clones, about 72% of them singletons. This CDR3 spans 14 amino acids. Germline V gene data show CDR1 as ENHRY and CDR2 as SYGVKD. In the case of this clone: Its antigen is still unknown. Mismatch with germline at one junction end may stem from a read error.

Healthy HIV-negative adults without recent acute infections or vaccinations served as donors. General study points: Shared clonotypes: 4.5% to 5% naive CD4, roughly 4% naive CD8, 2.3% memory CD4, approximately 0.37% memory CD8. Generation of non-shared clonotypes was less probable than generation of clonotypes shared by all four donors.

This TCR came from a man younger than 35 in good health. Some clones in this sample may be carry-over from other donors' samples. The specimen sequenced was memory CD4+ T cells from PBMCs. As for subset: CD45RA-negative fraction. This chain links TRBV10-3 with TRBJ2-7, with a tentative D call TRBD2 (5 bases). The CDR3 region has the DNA TGTGCCATCAGTGAGAGTAGCGTGTCCTTCGAGCAGTACTTC. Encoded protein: CAISESSVSFEQYF.